The 23 T cell receptor beta chains in this list originate from one sample, sequenced in a study of cytomegalovirus exposure and HLA in healthy donors (dated 2017 in TCRdb). The library was built by means of the immunoSEQ multiplex PCR assay. For the multiplex PCR, a mixture combining 60 forward primers for TCR Vbeta segments and 13 reverse primers for TCR Jbeta segments was used. The table comes from immuneACCESS by way of TCRdb, which keeps in-frame sequences with V and J called. Part of the clones is missing from these tables; in studies checked, under half for an unresolved V gene and the rest for unknown reasons. Across this sample there are about 130,000 clones, with approximately 80% seen only once. Under 7% of the sample comes from the top ten. The sequenced sample consisted of PBMCs. The receptor set was obtained from a woman in her forties in good health and CMV-seropositive.

The chain is built from TRBV7-9 and TRBJ1-6; D gene ambiguous. Germline CDR1 reads SEHNR; CDR2 reads FQNEAQ (reference sequence). The CDR3 is 12 residues long. V was trimmed by 1 base and J by 9 bases, leaving 4 bases between them. The CDR3 loop is CASSLERSPLHF. The CDR3 DNA sequence: TGTGCCAGCAGCTTAGAGCGTTCACCCCTCCACTTT.

The chain has TRBV6-1 and TRBJ1-4; 7 nucleotides line up with TRBD1. The V and J ends lost 2 bases and 8 bases, in that order; junction bases with no gene match: 8. The CDR3 length is 15 residues. The germline CDR1 and CDR2 sequences are MNHNS and SASEGT. DNA for the CDR3: TGTGCCAGCAGTGAATCCGACAGGGTGGAGGAAAAACTGTTTTTT. Its protein is CASSESDRVEEKLFF.

This chain connects TRBV7-3 to TRBJ2-3, with 8 bases lining up with TRBD2. V was pared by 4 bases and J by 6 bases, with 12 bases of the junction left unmatched. Germline V gene lookup returns CDR1 SGHTA and CDR2 FQGTGA. The CDR3 runs 16 residues. CDR3 in amino acids: CASSSRGGLGPDTQYF. The CDR3, as DNA: TGTGCCAGCAGCTCGAGAGGGGGACTAGGGCCCGATACGCAGTATTTT.

The chain recombines TRBV5-4 with TRBJ1-3, with D perhaps matching TRBD1 (6 bases). The germline V gene has CDR1 SGHNT and CDR2 YYREEE (reference sequence). This CDR3 region has 18 residues. V shed 2 bases and J shed 4 bases, with 22 bases lying between them. The CDR3 DNA is TGTGCCAGCAGCTTCAGCACGGGGACAACTTTTACGGGAAACACCATATATTTT. Amino acids: CASSFSTGTTFTGNTIYF.

V is TRBV5-1 and J is TRBJ2-7; tentatively, D is TRBD2 (6 bases). The CDR3 loop spans 13 amino acids. Germline V gene data show CDR1 as SGHRS and CDR2 as YFSETQ. V gave up 4 bases and J gave up 3 bases, with 11 bases separating them. CDR3 residues: CASSLLGLYEQYF. In nucleotides, the CDR3 is TGCGCCAGCAGCCTCCTGGGACTCTACGAGCAGTACTTC.

V usage is TRBV6-5 and J usage is TRBJ1-1; D call uncertain. This CDR3 has 14 amino acids. V was cut by 6 bases and J by 4 bases, with 15 bases left in between. Germline V CDR1 and CDR2: MNHEY, SVGAGI. The CDR3 DNA reads TGTGCCAGCAGACCCAGTTTAAATCCCACTGAAGCTTTCTTT. It yields the protein CASRPSLNPTEAFF.

This chain links TRBV5-4 with TRBJ2-3, with 9 bases fitting TRBD2. CDR1 is SGHNT and CDR2 is YYREEE in the germline V gene (reference sequence). CDR3 size: 16 residues. Germline trimming cut 0 bases from V and 2 bases from J; bases unmatched to any gene: 4. CDR3 loop: CASSLGAGGPTDTQYF. The CDR3 DNA sequence: TGTGCCAGCAGCTTGGGGGCGGGAGGGCCCACAGATACGCAGTATTTT.

This chain uses TRBV2 with TRBJ2-5; no clear D gene. The CDR3 runs to 14 residues. Per the germline V gene, CDR1 is SNHLY and CDR2 is FYNNEI. V lost 4 bases and J lost 1, with 10 bases in between. In nucleotides, the CDR3 is TGTGCCAGCAGTGGAGCCACTTTCCAAGAGACCCAGTACTTC. It translates to CASSGATFQETQYF.

CDR3 sequence reads: CASSVTGVSYNEQFF. As DNA, the CDR3 is TGTGCCAGCAGCGTAACAGGGGTTTCCTACAATGAGCAGTTCTTC. The chain uses TRBV5-6 and TRBJ2-1, with 7 nucleotides matching TRBD1. V dropped 4 bases and J dropped 1; count of bases not matched to a gene: 5. This CDR3 is 15 amino acids long. The germline V gene has CDR1 SGHDT and CDR2 YYEEEE. Based on the CDR3 plus reference TRBV5-6 and TRBJ2-1, the full variable domain is DAGVTQSPTHLIKTRGQQVTLRCSPKSGHDTVSWYQQALGQGPQFIFQYYEEEERQRGNFPDRFSGHQFPNYSSELNVNALLLGDSALYLCASSVTGVSYNEQFFGPGTRLTVL.

CDR3 nucleotides: TGTGCCAGCAGCTCGCTAGCGGGAGGGCCTCGGGAGCAGTTCTTC. Its protein is CASSSLAGGPREQFF. The rearrangement joins TRBV5-4 to TRBJ2-1, with 12 bases fitting TRBD2. The CDR3 totals 15 residues. CDR1 and CDR2 (germline): SGHNT, YYREEE (reference sequence). V lost 3 bases to trimming and J lost 10 bases; unmatched junction nucleotides: 8.

The chain links TRBV5-1 to TRBJ1-2, with D perhaps matching TRBD1 (6 bases). The CDR3 loop spans 12 amino acids. Germline-derived CDR1 and CDR2 are SGHRS and YFSETQ. With 7 bases removed from V and 7 bases from J, the gap between germline ends came to 14 bases. The CDR3: CASADSVVGYTF. In DNA, the CDR3 is TGCGCCAGCGCGGACAGCGTCGTTGGCTACACCTTC.

V gene TRBV4-1 combines with J gene TRBJ1-2; the match to TRBD1 covers 11 bases. The CDR3 length is 15 residues. The germline gives CDR1 MGHRA, CDR2 YSYEKL. Trimming took 4 bases from V and 3 from J; bases not matched to a gene: 4. This CDR3 reads CASSPAGQGDYGYTF. DNA for the CDR3: TGCGCCAGCAGCCCTGCGGGACAGGGGGACTATGGCTACACCTTC.

The chain links TRBV7-8 to TRBJ1-1; 8 nucleotides line up with TRBD1. J gave up 1 base and V 4 bases, and 11 bases lay outside the gene matches. The CDR3 is 17 amino acids. The germline V gene has CDR1 SGHVS and CDR2 FQNEAQ. The CDR3 nucleotides read TGTGCCAGCAGCTACAGGGGGAGCACCCCCAAGAACACTGAAGCTTTCTTT. Translation gives CASSYRGSTPKNTEAFF.

The chain recombines TRBV9 with TRBJ2-1; 8 bases agree with TRBD2. Germline CDR1 is SGDLS and CDR2 is YYNGEE. The ends lost 7 bases at V and 3 bases at J; junction bases unmatched: 6. The CDR3 consists of 14 residues. The CDR3 nucleotides are TGTGCCAGCCACTCGGGGGGGGACTACAATGAGCAGTTCTTC. It translates to CASHSGGDYNEQFF.

The chain uses TRBV5-1 and TRBJ2-7; the match to TRBD1 covers 8 bases. Germline assignment: CDR1 SGHRS and CDR2 YFSETQ. The V gene end was trimmed by 0 bases and the J gene end by 2 bases; junction bases not matched to a gene: 4. The CDR3 runs to 15 residues. CDR3 residues: CASSLGGTGTYEQYF. CDR3 DNA: TGCGCCAGCAGCTTGGGGGGGACAGGCACCTACGAGCAGTACTTC.

The gene calls are TRBV18 and TRBJ2-3; D call uncertain. Trimming left V 3 bases short and J 0 bases short, with 13 bases between. This CDR3 is 16 amino acids long. The germline V gene encodes CDR1 KGHSH and CDR2 LQKENI. Here the CDR3 DNA reads TGTGCCAGCTCACCCACCAGTGGAGTCAGCACAGATACGCAGTATTTT. Translated: CASSPTSGVSTDTQYF.

V and J are TRBV5-1 and TRBJ2-1; D possibly corresponds to TRBD2 (6 bases). With 0 bases removed from V and 0 bases from J, the gap between germline ends came to 10 bases. The CDR3 extends over 16 amino acids. Germline loops: CDR1 SGHRS, CDR2 YFSETQ. The CDR3 spells CASSLAHGSSYNEQFF. The CDR3 bases are TGCGCCAGCAGCTTGGCCCACGGGAGCTCCTACAATGAGCAGTTCTTC.

The sample holds one count of this clone. The chain links TRBV14 to TRBJ2-7; TRBD2 aligns across 10 bases. The V gene end was trimmed by 4 bases and the J gene end by 4 bases; junction bases not matched to a gene: 4. CDR3 length: 14 residues. CDR1 and CDR2 (germline): SGHDN, FVKESK. The CDR3 spells CASSPGTSVYEQYF. CDR3 in DNA: TGTGCCAGCAGCCCCGGGACTAGCGTTTACGAGCAGTACTTC.

This clone was observed once. The chain joins TRBV29-1 to TRBJ1-5; weak D call: TRBD1 (5 bases). CDR3 length: 12 residues. The V gene lost 3 bases and the J gene lost 9 bases, with 12 bases spanning the gap. The germline V gene encodes CDR1 SQVTM and CDR2 ANQGSEA. The CDR3 DNA reads TGCAGCGTTGAGTCAGTCGGGGGGCCCCAGCATTTT. This encodes CSVESVGGPQHF.

The V and J genes are TRBV5-1 and TRBJ1-2; 10 nucleotides match TRBD1. J gave up 3 bases and V 2 bases, and 13 bases lay outside the gene matches. CDR3 length: 18 residues. Germline CDR1 and CDR2: SGHRS and YFSETQ. The CDR3 coding sequence is TGCGCCAGCAGCTTTACCGGGACAGGGGTATCTTTGGACTATGGCTACACCTTC. This encodes CASSFTGTGVSLDYGYTF.

V is TRBV5-8 and J is TRBJ2-1, with 9 bases lining up with TRBD2. J gave up 8 bases and V 1 base, and 10 bases lay outside the gene matches. CDR3 length: 16 amino acids. Germline V gene data show CDR1 as SGHTS and CDR2 as YDEGEE. The CDR3 bases are TGTGCCAGCAGCTTGAGCGGGGGGCGAGTTATTGATGAGCAGTTCTTC. Its protein is CASSLSGGRVIDEQFF.

The CDR3 protein is CASSLEITSGGRTDTQYF. The CDR3 DNA reads TGTGCCAGCAGCTTAGAAATTACTAGCGGGGGCCGCACAGATACGCAGTATTTT. This chain connects TRBV7-2 to TRBJ2-3; TRBD2 agrees at 11 bases. Germline trimming cut 1 base from V and 1 base from J; bases unmatched to any gene: 7. The CDR3 extends over 18 amino acids. The germline V gene encodes CDR1 SGHTA and CDR2 FQGNSA.

The chain has TRBV30 and TRBJ1-5, with no clear D. Germline V lookup: CDR1 GTSNPN, CDR2 SVGIG (reference sequence). Between the trimmed V and J ends, which lost 0 bases and 1 base, there was a span of 13 bases. The length of the CDR3 is 16 residues. CDR3: CAWSVGEIMSNQPQHF. CDR3 DNA sequence: TGTGCCTGGAGTGTAGGAGAGATTATGAGCAATCAGCCCCAGCATTTT.